This TCR beta chain was captured in a study of response to subunit inactivated influenza vaccine. This clonotype was counted ten times or more. Its target is not known. Study-level results: The authors proposed limited new T cell recruitment per seasonal influenza vaccination.

A single record per CDR3 protein comes from TCRdb applying MiXCR to the RT-PCR reads. This table holds approximately 530,000 distinct CDR3 sequences, roughly 13% found once. The CDR3 runs to 14 residues. The germline V gene encodes CDR1 SGHTA and CDR2 FQGNSA. The ends lost 2 bases at V and 6 bases at J; junction bases unmatched: 1. The specimen was PBMCs from blood, collected about 40 days after vaccination. This TCR derives from a man aged 45 to 65 who received an inactivated influenza vaccine. This chain links TRBV7-2 with TRBJ2-7, with 13 nucleotides matching TRBD2. The CDR3 here is CASSLTSGRGEQYF. Here the CDR3 DNA reads TGTGCCAGCAGCTTAACTAGCGGGAGGGGCGAGCAGTACTTC.